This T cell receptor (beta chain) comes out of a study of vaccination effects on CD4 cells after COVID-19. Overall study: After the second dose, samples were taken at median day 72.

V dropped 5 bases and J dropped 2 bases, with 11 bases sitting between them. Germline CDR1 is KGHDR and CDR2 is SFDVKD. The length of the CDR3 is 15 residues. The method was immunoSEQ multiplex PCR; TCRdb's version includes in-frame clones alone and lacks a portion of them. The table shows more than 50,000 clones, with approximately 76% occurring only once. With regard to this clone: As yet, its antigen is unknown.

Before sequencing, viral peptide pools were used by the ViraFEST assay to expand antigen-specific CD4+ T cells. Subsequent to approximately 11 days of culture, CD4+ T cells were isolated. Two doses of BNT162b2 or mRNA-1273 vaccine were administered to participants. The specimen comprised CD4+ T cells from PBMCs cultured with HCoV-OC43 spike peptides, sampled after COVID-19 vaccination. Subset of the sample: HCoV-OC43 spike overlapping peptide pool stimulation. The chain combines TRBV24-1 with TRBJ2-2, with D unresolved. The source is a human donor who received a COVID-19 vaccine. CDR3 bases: TGTGCCACCAGTGTTGGTCCAGTTAACACCGGGGAGCTGTTTTTT. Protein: CATSVGPVNTGELFF.